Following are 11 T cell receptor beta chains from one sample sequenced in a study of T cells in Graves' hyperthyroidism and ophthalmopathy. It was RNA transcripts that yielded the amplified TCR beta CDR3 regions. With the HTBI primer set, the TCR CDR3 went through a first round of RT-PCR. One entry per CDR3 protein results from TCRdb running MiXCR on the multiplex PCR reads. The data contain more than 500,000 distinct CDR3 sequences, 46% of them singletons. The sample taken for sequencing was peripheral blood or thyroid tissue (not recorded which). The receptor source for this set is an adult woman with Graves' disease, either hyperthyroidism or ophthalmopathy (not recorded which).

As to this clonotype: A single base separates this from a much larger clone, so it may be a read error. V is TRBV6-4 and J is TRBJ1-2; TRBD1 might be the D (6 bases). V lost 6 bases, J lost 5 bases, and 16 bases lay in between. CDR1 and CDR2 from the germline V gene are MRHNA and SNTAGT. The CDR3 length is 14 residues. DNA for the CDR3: TGTGCCAGCAGCCCCGGGACATCCGCATATGGCTACACCTTC. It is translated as CASSPGTSAYGYTF.

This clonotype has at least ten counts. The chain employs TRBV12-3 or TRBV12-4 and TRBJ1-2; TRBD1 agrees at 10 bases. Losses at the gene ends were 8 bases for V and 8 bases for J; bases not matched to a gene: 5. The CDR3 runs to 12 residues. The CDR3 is CASGGQGLGYTF. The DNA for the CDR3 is TGTGCCAGCGGGGGACAGGGGCTGGGCTACACCTTC.

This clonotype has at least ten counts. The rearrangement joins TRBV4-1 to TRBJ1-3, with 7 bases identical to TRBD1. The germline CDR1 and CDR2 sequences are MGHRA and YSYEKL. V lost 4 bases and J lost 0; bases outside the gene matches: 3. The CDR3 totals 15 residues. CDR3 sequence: CASSPQGSSGNTIYF. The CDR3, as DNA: TGCGCCAGCAGCCCACAGGGGAGCTCTGGAAACACCATATATTTT.

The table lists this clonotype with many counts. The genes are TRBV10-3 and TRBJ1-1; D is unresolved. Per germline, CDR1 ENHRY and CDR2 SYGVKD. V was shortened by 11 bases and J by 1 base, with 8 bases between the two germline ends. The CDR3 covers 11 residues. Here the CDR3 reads CASEENTEAFF. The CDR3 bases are TGTGCCTCTGAGGAGAACACTGAAGCTTTCTTT.

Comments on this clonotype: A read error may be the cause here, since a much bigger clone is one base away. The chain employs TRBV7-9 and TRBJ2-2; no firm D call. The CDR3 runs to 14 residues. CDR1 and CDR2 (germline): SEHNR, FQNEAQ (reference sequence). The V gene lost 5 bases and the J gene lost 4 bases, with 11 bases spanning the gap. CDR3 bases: TGTGCCAGCAGCCCGAAGTCGAGCACCGGGGAGCTGTTTTTT. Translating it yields CASSPKSSTGELFF.

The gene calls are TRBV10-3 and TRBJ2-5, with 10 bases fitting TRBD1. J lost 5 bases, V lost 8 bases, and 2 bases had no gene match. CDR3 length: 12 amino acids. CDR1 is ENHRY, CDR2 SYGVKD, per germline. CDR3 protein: CAIGTGAETQYF. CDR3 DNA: TGTGCCATCGGGACAGGGGCGGAGACCCAGTACTTC.

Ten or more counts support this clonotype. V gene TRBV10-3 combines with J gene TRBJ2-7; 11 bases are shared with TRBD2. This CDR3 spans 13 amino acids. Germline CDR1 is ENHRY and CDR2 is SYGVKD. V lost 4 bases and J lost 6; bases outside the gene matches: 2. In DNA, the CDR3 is TGTGCCATCAGTGGACTAGCGGGACCCGAGCAGTACTTC. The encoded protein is CAISGLAGPEQYF.

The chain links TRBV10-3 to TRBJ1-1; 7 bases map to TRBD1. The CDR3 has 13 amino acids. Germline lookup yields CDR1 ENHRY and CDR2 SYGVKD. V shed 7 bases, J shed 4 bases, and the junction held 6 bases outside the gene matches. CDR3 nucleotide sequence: TGTGCCATCACCAGGACAGGTGCCACTGAAGCTTTCTTT. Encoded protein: CAITRTGATEAFF.

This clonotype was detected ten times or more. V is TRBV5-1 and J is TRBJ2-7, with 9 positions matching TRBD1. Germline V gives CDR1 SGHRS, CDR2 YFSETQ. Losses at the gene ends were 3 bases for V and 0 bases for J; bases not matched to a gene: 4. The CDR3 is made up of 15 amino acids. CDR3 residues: CASSWGDRDSYEQYF. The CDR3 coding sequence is TGCGCCAGCAGCTGGGGGGACAGGGACTCCTACGAGCAGTACTTC.

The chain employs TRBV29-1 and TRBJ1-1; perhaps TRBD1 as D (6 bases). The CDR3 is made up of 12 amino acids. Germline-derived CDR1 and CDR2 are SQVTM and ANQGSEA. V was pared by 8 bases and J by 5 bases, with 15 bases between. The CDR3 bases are TGCAGCAACAGGGTGAGGGGGACTGAAGCTTTCTTT. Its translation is CSNRVRGTEAFF.

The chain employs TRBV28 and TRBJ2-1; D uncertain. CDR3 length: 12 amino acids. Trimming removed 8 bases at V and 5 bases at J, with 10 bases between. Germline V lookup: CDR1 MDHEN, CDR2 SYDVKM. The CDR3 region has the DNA TGTGCCAGCGCGCAAGGTGACAATGAGCAGTTCTTC. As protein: CASAQGDNEQFF. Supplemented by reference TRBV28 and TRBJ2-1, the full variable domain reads DVKVTQSSRYLVKRTGEKVFLECVQDMDHENMFWYRQDPGLGLRLIYFSYDVKMKEKGDIPEGYSVSREKKERFSLILESASTNQTSMYLCASAQGDNEQFFGPGTRLTVL.